These 18 T cell receptor beta chains originate from one sample sequenced in a study of T cells in Graves' hyperthyroidism and ophthalmopathy. Using RNA transcripts as the source, TCR beta CDR3 regions were amplified. Carried out on the TCR CDR3, a first-round RT-PCR used the HTBI primer set. MiXCR was run by TCRdb on the multiplex PCR reads, yielding one entry per CDR3 protein. The sample has about 300,000 distinct CDR3 sequences, approximately 18% seen once. What was sequenced was blood. These receptors originate from a man aged 45 to 65 with Graves' ophthalmopathy.

This chain uses TRBV12-3 or TRBV12-4 with TRBJ1-2; 7 nucleotides match TRBD1. V was pared by 3 bases and J by 6 bases, with 1 base of the junction left unmatched. CDR3 length: 12 amino acids. CDR3 protein: CASSFDRDGYTF. As DNA, the CDR3 is TGTGCCAGCAGTTTCGACAGGGATGGCTACACCTTC.

The chain combines TRBV9 with TRBJ2-1, with 10 bases that match TRBD2. The CDR3 is 15 residues long. CDR1 is SGDLS and CDR2 is YYNGEE in the germline V gene. V shed 2 bases and J 6 bases; nucleotides not matched to a gene: 5. As DNA, the CDR3 is TGTGCCAGCAGCGTTGGAGTAGCGGGAGGCAATGAGCAGTTCTTC. The encoded protein is CASSVGVAGGNEQFF.

CDR3 loop: CASSEARGRDEQYF. The CDR3 coding sequence is TGTGCCAGCAGTGAAGCCAGGGGCCGAGACGAGCAGTACTTC. The chain joins TRBV25-1 to TRBJ2-7; TRBD1 is a possible D gene (6 bases). The length of the CDR3 is 14 residues. CDR1 is MGHDK and CDR2 is SYGVNS in the germline V gene. V was cut by 2 bases and J by 5 bases, with 13 bases left in between.

The sample holds a few counts of this clonotype. The V gene is TRBV9, the J gene TRBJ2-5; D possibly uses TRBD1 or TRBD2 (7 bases each). Germline CDR1 and CDR2: SGDLS and YYNGEE. Trimming left V 2 bases short and J 3 bases short, with 14 bases between. The CDR3 runs to 15 residues. For the CDR3, the DNA is TGTGCCAGCAGCGTGAGGGGGCTAGCGGAAGAGACCCAGTACTTC. It yields the protein CASSVRGLAEETQYF.

The chain couples TRBV2 to TRBJ2-1, with TRBD1 as a possible D gene (5 bases). This CDR3 has 12 amino acids. CDR1 is SNHLY, CDR2 FYNNEI, per germline. V lost 6 bases and J lost 10, with 13 bases in between. For the CDR3, the DNA is TGTGCCAGCAGGAGTGGACACCCAGAGCAGTTCTTC. It specifies CASRSGHPEQFF.

This clonotype appeared many times. The J gene is TRBJ2-1, the V gene TRBV2; D remains ambiguous. The ends were cut back, 3 bases at V and 0 bases at J, with 6 bases in the middle. CDR1 is SNHLY, CDR2 FYNNEI, per germline. The CDR3 has 14 residues. The CDR3 protein is CASSDPDSYNEQFF. CDR3 nucleotides: TGTGCCAGCAGTGACCCGGACTCCTACAATGAGCAGTTCTTC.

This clonotype has ten or more counts. This rearrangement joins TRBV11-2 to TRBJ1-2, with TRBD1 matching 10 bases. J gave up 1 base and V 1 base, and 9 bases lay outside the gene matches. Germline lookup yields CDR1 SGHAT and CDR2 FQNNGV. The CDR3 has 18 residues. CDR3 DNA: TGTGCCAGCAGCTTAGGGGACAGGGGCCGAGCCGATAACTATGGCTACACCTTC. Encoded protein: CASSLGDRGRADNYGYTF.

The chain uses TRBV20-1 and TRBJ2-5; 7 bases align to TRBD2. J lost 3 bases, V lost 7 bases, and 5 bases had no gene match. This CDR3 contains 12 residues. Germline CDR1 and CDR2: DFQATT and SNEGSKA (reference sequence). The CDR3: CSVAGEEETQYF. In DNA, the CDR3 is TGCAGTGTGGCGGGAGAGGAAGAGACCCAGTACTTC.

This clonotype was detected ten times or more. The chain combines TRBV5-8 with TRBJ2-1; D may be TRBD2 (5 bases). V was cut by 0 bases and J by 3 bases, with 13 bases left in between. The CDR3 length is 16 residues. The germline gives CDR1 SGHTS, CDR2 YDEGEE. CDR3 sequence (DNA): TGTGCCAGCAGCTTGGAAGGACGGAGGAACTACAATGAGCAGTTCTTC. It is translated as CASSLEGRRNYNEQFF.

The chain is built from TRBV20-1 and TRBJ2-1; 10 nucleotides line up with TRBD2. V lost 6 bases to trimming and J lost 8 bases; unmatched junction nucleotides: 10. This CDR3 has 14 amino acids. Germline CDR1 reads DFQATT; CDR2 reads SNEGSKA (reference sequence). The CDR3 spells CSAQTLAGVHEQFF. The CDR3 coding sequence is TGCAGTGCACAAACCCTAGCGGGAGTTCATGAGCAGTTCTTC.

This clonotype was recorded a few times. This sequence joins TRBV5-1 and TRBJ1-2; the match to TRBD1 covers 9 bases. Germline V gene data show CDR1 as SGHRS and CDR2 as YFSETQ. The CDR3 runs 13 residues. The V segment lost 3 bases and the J segment 6 bases; nucleotides outside the gene matches: 3. The DNA of the CDR3 is TGCGCCAGCAGCTCGGGGACAGGGAATGGCTACACCTTC. It yields the protein CASSSGTGNGYTF. Looking up the rest from reference TRBV5-1 and TRBJ1-2 gives the full variable domain: KAGVTQTPRYLIKTRGQQVTLSCSPISGHRSVSWYQQTPGQGLQFLFEYFSETQRNKGNFPGRFSGRQFSNSRSEMNVSTLELGDSALYLCASSSGTGNGYTFGSGTRLTVV.

This clonotype was counted a few times. The J gene is TRBJ2-1, the V gene TRBV7-2, with D perhaps TRBD2 (5 bases). The germline V and J ends were trimmed by 5 bases and 7 bases, with 15 bases remaining between them. The CDR3 runs 14 residues. The germline V gene encodes CDR1 SGHTA and CDR2 FQGNSA. CDR3 bases: TGTGCCAGCAGCCTACGCGGGCTTGGAAATGAGCAGTTCTTC. Translation: CASSLRGLGNEQFF. The full variable domain, with the rest looked up from reference TRBV7-2 and TRBJ2-1, is GAGVSQSPSNKVTEKGKDVELRCDPISGHTALYWYRQSLGQGLEFLIYFQGNSAPDKSGLPSDRFSAERTGGSVSTLTIQRTQQEDSAVYLCASSLRGLGNEQFFGPGTRLTVL.

Worth noting for this clonotype: A much larger clone lies one base from this, so it may be a read error. This chain connects TRBV3-1 to TRBJ1-5, with D possibly matching TRBD1 (6 bases). The CDR3 spans 15 residues. The V end lost 8 bases, the J end lost 2 bases, and 16 bases lay between the germline ends. Germline V gene data show CDR1 as LGHDT and CDR2 as YNNKEL (reference sequence). DNA of the CDR3: TGTGCCAGCGGCCCCGGACCAGGGGGCAATCAGCCCCAGCATTTT. It translates to CASGPGPGGNQPQHF.

The gene calls are TRBV9 and TRBJ1-2, with 7 bases identical to TRBD1. The CDR3 consists of 13 residues. CDR1 is SGDLS, CDR2 YYNGEE, per germline. The trim removed 4 bases at V and 8 bases at J, leaving 8 bases unmatched. CDR3 loop: CASSIEGAGGYTF. Here the CDR3 DNA reads TGTGCCAGCAGCATAGAGGGGGCTGGAGGCTACACCTTC.

This clonotype has at least ten counts. The chain carries TRBV20-1 and TRBJ2-3; 11 nucleotides agree with TRBD2. J lost 3 bases, V lost 6 bases, and 8 bases had no gene match. Germline CDR1 DFQATT, CDR2 SNEGSKA (reference sequence). This CDR3 spans 15 amino acids. In DNA, the CDR3 is TGCAGTGCCATAGCGGGAGGGCACTGGACAGATACGCAGTATTTT. It encodes CSAIAGGHWTDTQYF.

A few counts support this clonotype. The junction differs from germline at one of its ends, possibly a read error. The CDR3 is CASSPMDRAETQYF. For the CDR3, the DNA is TGTGCTAGCAGCCCGATGGACAGGGCCGAGACCCAGTACTTC. This sequence joins TRBV7-7 and TRBJ2-5; the match to TRBD1 covers 8 bases. The CDR3 sequence is 14 residues long. The germline V gene encodes CDR1 SSHAT and CDR2 FNYEAQ (reference sequence).

Ten or more counts support this clonotype. The V call is TRBV5-1, the J call TRBJ2-7; D is unclear. The CDR3 length is 14 residues. The germline CDR1 and CDR2 sequences are SGHRS and YFSETQ. V lost 0 bases and J 3 bases, leaving 10 bases between the germline ends. In nucleotides, the CDR3 is TGCGCCAGCAGCTTGGGGACGGTTATCTACGAGCAGTACTTC. Its protein is CASSLGTVIYEQYF.

This sequence joins TRBV4-1 and TRBJ1-4, with 9 bases lining up with TRBD1. Trimming took 0 bases from V and 7 from J; bases not matched to a gene: 9. There are 17 residues in the CDR3. The germline CDR1 and CDR2 sequences are MGHRA and YSYEKL. The CDR3 region has the DNA TGCGCCAGCAGCCAAGAAATACAAGGGACAGGGCGTGAAAAACTGTTTTTT. Amino acid sequence: CASSQEIQGTGREKLFF.